This T cell receptor (beta chain) stems from a study of OX40 agonist ivuxolimab in advanced cancers. Whole-study context: Patients received ivuxolimab, an agonistic anti-OX40 (CD134) antibody.

On cycle 4 day 1 and cycle 7 day 1, as well as at baseline, blood was sampled. Profiled with immunoSEQ multiplex PCR; TCRdb holds only in-frame clones, not every one. Among 55,000 to 65,000 clones listed, around 80% were seen once. The CDR3 consists of 16 residues. Trimming cost V 0 bases and J 5 bases, with 16 bases left between them. In germline, CDR1 is MNHNS, CDR2 SASEGT. Overall study findings and caveats: At 0.1 to 3.0 mg/kg, CD4+ and CD8+ blood T cells expanded clonally by week 6.

Comments on this clone: What it recognizes is unknown.

V is TRBV6-1 and J is TRBJ2-5; the D gene could be TRBD1 or TRBD2 (6 bases each). The sequence came from an adult with an advanced solid tumor such as melanoma, head and neck, liver or kidney cancer. Sample: CD4+ or CD8+ T cells sorted from blood, taken in a trial of the OX40 agonist ivuxolimab. CDR3 nucleotide sequence: TGTGCCAGCAGTGAAGCGCTGGGGGGCGGACGGGAGACCCAGTACTTC. It encodes CASSEALGGGRETQYF.